The clone carrying this TCR delta chain occurred a few times. A read error is the likely source, as a far larger clone sits one nucleotide away. Within the sample, other DNA sequences also encode this same CDR3. TCRdb re-called clones from the RT-PCR reads using CATT. This table holds thousands of delta-chain clones, 1.5% to 2% found once. J gave up 0 bases and V 1 base, and 9 bases lay outside the gene matches. The CDR3 contains 17 residues. Germline values: CDR1 GEAIGNYY, CDR2 EKD. This sample was taken from a study of gamma-delta T cells after stem cell transplantation. The TCR comes from a human donor. It is not recorded whose cells these are; they may come from a transplant donor. This chain joins TRDV2 and TRDJ1; 8 nucleotides align to TRDD3. Sequencing was performed on gamma-delta T cells. The CDR3: CACDTVGDPEDTDKLIF. In DNA, the CDR3 is TGTGCCTGTGACACGGTGGGGGATCCCGAGGACACCGATAAACTCATCTTT.